What follows are 26 T cell receptor beta chains derived from one specimen sequenced in a study of T cells after yellow fever vaccination. MiXCR, run by TCRdb on the 5' RACE reads, gives a single entry per CDR3 protein. The sample records under 150,000 distinct CDR3 sequences, around 15% being singletons. The sequencing used CD8+ T cells sorted from PBMCs, collected 5 days after the yellow fever booster vaccination. The origin of the receptors is a man aged 18-30 years who received the YFV17D yellow fever vaccine.

This clonotype was recorded many times. The chain uses TRBV6-2 or TRBV6-3 and TRBJ2-5, with D tentatively TRBD1 (5 bases). CDR1 is MNHEY and CDR2 is SVGEGT in the germline V gene. The CDR3 consists of 11 residues. Trimming cost V 2 bases and J 9 bases, with 7 bases left between them. The DNA for the CDR3 is TGTGCCAGCAGTTACGTCAGGGCCCAGTACTTC. Translated, it gives CASSYVRAQYF.

V and J are TRBV27 and TRBJ1-2; TRBD1 is a possible D gene (5 bases). CDR1 and CDR2 from the germline V gene are MNHEY and SMNVEV (reference sequence). V was trimmed by 7 bases and J by 4 bases, leaving 19 bases between them. The CDR3 is made up of 15 amino acids. The CDR3 DNA follows: TGTGCCAGCATTTCCTGGGGGGGGTACTTCTATGGCTACACCTTC. It translates to CASISWGGYFYGYTF.

The chain couples TRBV21-1 to TRBJ1-2; the table names TRBD1, a call not compared with the DNA. TRBV21-1 is designated a pseudogene. The CDR3 is 14 residues long. The CDR3 protein is CASSVRRGNYGYTF. The CDR3 nucleotides read TGTGCCAGCAGCGTCCGCCGGGGTAACTATGGCTACACCTTC.

In its sample, this clonotype was seen a few times. The chain is built from TRBV6-5 and TRBJ2-1, with no clear D. The V gene lost 6 bases and the J gene lost 8 bases, with 20 bases spanning the gap. CDR3 length equals 15 residues. Germline CDR1 reads MNHEY; CDR2 reads SVGAGI. The CDR3 bases are TGTGCCAGCAGGATATCGAGCCGGGCTGGGCATGAGCAGTTCTTC. Amino acid sequence: CASRISSRAGHEQFF.

The chain links TRBV12-3 or TRBV12-4 to TRBJ2-3; D possibly matches TRBD1 or TRBD2 (6 bases each). The CDR3 is 17 residues long. Trimming left V 5 bases short and J 6 bases short, with 24 bases between. The CDR3 nucleotides are TGTGCCAGCAGTCACTCCGGGGGCCGATACCACCTGGATACGCAGTATTTT. Its protein product is CASSHSGGRYHLDTQYF.

This clonotype has only a few counts. The junction departs from germline at one end; a sequencing error may be responsible. V is TRBV7-9 and J is TRBJ2-7, with unresolved D. CDR1 and CDR2 (germline): SEHNR, FQNEAQ (reference sequence). CDR3 length equals 12 residues. The CDR3 spells CASSLVSHEQYF. CDR3 DNA: TGTGCCAGCAGCTTAGTCTCCCACGAGCAGTACTTC.

The chain is built from TRBV3-1 and TRBJ1-1, with D maybe TRBD1 (5 bases). Trimming took off 1 base at V and 4 bases at J, with 13 bases between the two ends. The CDR3 consists of 15 residues. Germline V lookup: CDR1 LGHDT, CDR2 YNNKEL (reference sequence). In DNA form, the CDR3 reads TGTGCCAGCAGCCAAGGGACCTTGGGGGTCACTGAAGCTTTCTTT. Translated, it gives CASSQGTLGVTEAFF.

J is TRBJ1-1 and V is TRBV15, with D uncertain. CDR3 length: 15 residues. Germline V gene lookup returns CDR1 LNHNV and CDR2 YYDKDF (reference sequence). V lost 0 bases and J lost 4, with 12 bases in between. The CDR3 DNA follows: TGTGCCACCAGCAGAGAAGCAGAATATGCCACTGAAGCTTTCTTT. Protein product: CATSREAEYATEAFF.

This clonotype has a handful of counts. This chain connects TRBV4-1 to TRBJ2-3; D call uncertain. CDR3 length equals 13 residues. Germline V gene sequence: CDR1 MGHRA, CDR2 YSYEKL. V was cut by 4 bases and J by 3 bases, with 8 bases left in between. The CDR3 DNA is TGCGCCAGCAGCCTCCTATTTACAGATACGCAGTATTTT. Its translation is CASSLLFTDTQYF.

This clonotype occurred a few times. The rearrangement joins TRBV4-2 to TRBJ2-3; D gene ambiguous. The CDR3 has 16 amino acids. The germline gives CDR1 LGHNA, CDR2 YNFKEQ. Trimming left V 0 bases short and J 0 bases short, with 10 bases between. The CDR3 here is CASSQEVSVSTDTQYF. CDR3 nucleotide sequence: TGTGCCAGCAGCCAAGAGGTGTCGGTTAGCACAGATACGCAGTATTTT.

A few counts support this clonotype. V is TRBV4-1 and J is TRBJ1-1; no definite D call. The germline CDR1 and CDR2 sequences are MGHRA and YSYEKL. The CDR3 consists of 11 residues. Deletions cut 3 bases from V and 4 bases from J, with 3 bases between. CDR3 in DNA: TGCGCCAGCAGCCACTTCACTGAAGCTTTCTTT. Translation: CASSHFTEAFF.

This chain links TRBV4-1 with TRBJ2-7; D is perhaps TRBD2 (6 bases). Looked up from germline, CDR1 is MGHRA and CDR2 is YSYEKL. V shed 6 bases and J shed 7 bases, with 19 bases lying between them. The CDR3 has 14 residues. The CDR3, as DNA: TGCGCCAGCAGAGCCGCGGGGCAGGCGCGGGAGCAGTACTTC. Protein product: CASRAAGQAREQYF.

Only one count was recorded for this clonotype. With a much larger clone just one base away, this may be a read error. J is TRBJ2-3 and V is TRBV5-6; D is unclear. In germline, CDR1 is SGHDT, CDR2 YYEEEE. The CDR3 covers 16 residues. The germline V and J ends were trimmed by 3 bases and 8 bases, with 22 bases remaining between them. CDR3 loop: CASSSPGSPGPVTQYF. In DNA, the CDR3 is TGTGCCAGCAGCTCCCCCGGCTCCCCGGGCCCAGTTACGCAGTATTTT.

The J gene is TRBJ2-7, the V gene TRBV29-1; weak D call: TRBD2 (8 bases). The CDR3 contains 17 residues. The V and J ends lost 7 bases and 3 bases respectively, with 28 bases between them. Germline V lookup: CDR1 SQVTM, CDR2 ANQGSEA. CDR3 loop: CSAKGSDRPRGGYEQYF. The CDR3 DNA reads as TGCAGCGCCAAGGGCTCGGACAGGCCCCGGGGGGGCTACGAGCAGTACTTC.

J is TRBJ2-1 and V is TRBV7-9; no firm D call. There are 16 residues in the CDR3. V was pared by 5 bases and J by 5 bases, with 19 bases between. From germline, CDR1 is SEHNR and CDR2 FQNEAQ (reference sequence). CDR3 sequence (DNA): TGTGCCAGCAGCCAGAAGGCTGGTCCCTTCGACAATGAGCAGTTCTTC. Encoded protein: CASSQKAGPFDNEQFF.

This clonotype was detected only a few times. The rearrangement joins TRBV20-1 to TRBJ1-4, with unresolved D. The V end lost 5 bases, the J end lost 5 bases, and 6 bases lay between the germline ends. CDR1 and CDR2 (germline): DFQATT, SNEGSKA (reference sequence). This CDR3 contains 11 residues. The CDR3 DNA sequence: TGCAGTGCTGACGAAAATGAAAAACTGTTTTTT. Protein sequence: CSADENEKLFF.

This clonotype has only a few counts. This chain links TRBV4-1 with TRBJ2-2, with TRBD1 identical over 10 bases. This CDR3 spans 16 amino acids. V was clipped by 2 bases and J by 7 bases; unmatched bases: 7. Germline values: CDR1 MGHRA, CDR2 YSYEKL. In nucleotides, the CDR3 is TGCGCCAGCAGCCAACTTGACAGGGGGCGTGACGGGGAGCTGTTTTTT. Its translation: CASSQLDRGRDGELFF.

This clonotype was seen a handful of times. V is TRBV7-6 and J is TRBJ2-2, with 9 bases matching TRBD2. V lost 3 bases to trimming and J lost 2 bases; unmatched junction nucleotides: 10. Looked up from germline, CDR1 is SGHVS and CDR2 is FNYEAQ. CDR3 length: 18 residues. The CDR3 nucleotides read TGTGCCAGCAGCTTGTACCCGGGACTAGCTGATAACACCGGGGAGCTGTTTTTT. Translation gives CASSLYPGLADNTGELFF.

This clonotype is a singleton in its sample. The rearrangement uses TRBV27 and TRBJ1-2, with 10 bases matching TRBD1. Germline values: CDR1 MNHEY, CDR2 SMNVEV (reference sequence). CDR3 length equals 17 residues. The junction had 14 bases not matched to a gene; V was cut back by 6 bases and J by 4 bases. The CDR3 loop reads CASRGLLTGTGVYGYTF. In DNA form, the CDR3 reads TGTGCCAGCAGAGGTCTGCTCACGGGGACAGGGGTCTATGGCTACACCTTC.

This clonotype was counted between two and nine times. The V gene is TRBV19, the J gene TRBJ2-1, with D maybe TRBD1 (5 bases). The V gene's germline CDR1 is LNHDA and CDR2 SQIVND (reference sequence). This CDR3 contains 14 residues. V shed 1 base and J shed 5 bases, with 9 bases lying between them. The chain's CDR3 is CASSIGQRNNEQFF. The CDR3 DNA reads as TGTGCCAGTAGTATAGGACAGCGAAACAATGAGCAGTTCTTC.

The rearrangement uses TRBV7-9 and TRBJ2-5; D possibly corresponds to TRBD1 (6 bases). V lost 5 bases and J lost 0, with 10 bases in between. CDR1 is SEHNR, CDR2 FQNEAQ, per germline (reference sequence). CDR3 size: 14 residues. In nucleotides, the CDR3 is TGTGCCAGCAGCCAAAGGACAGACCAAGAGACCCAGTACTTC. Encoded protein: CASSQRTDQETQYF.

This clonotype came up many times. V gene TRBV4-3 combines with J gene TRBJ2-1; D tentatively reads TRBD1 or TRBD2 (5 bases each). The V and J ends lost 0 bases and 0 bases respectively, with 9 bases between them. CDR3 length: 16 amino acids. The germline CDR1 and CDR2 sequences are LGHNA and YSLEER. CDR3 amino acids: CASSQDGGSSYNEQFF. In nucleotides, the CDR3 is TGCGCCAGCAGCCAAGATGGGGGTAGCTCCTACAATGAGCAGTTCTTC.

The chain carries TRBV6-6 and TRBJ1-1; maybe TRBD1 (6 bases). The length of the CDR3 is 13 residues. From germline, CDR1 is MNHNY and CDR2 SVGAGI (reference sequence). V was shortened by 9 bases and J by 6 bases, with 17 bases between the two germline ends. CDR3 in amino acids: CASEQGKVSEAFF. The CDR3 DNA follows: TGTGCCAGTGAACAGGGTAAGGTCTCTGAAGCTTTCTTT.

V is TRBV15 and J is TRBJ2-1; no firm D call. Trimming took 3 bases from V and 4 from J, leaving 10 bases between them. CDR1 LNHNV and CDR2 YYDKDF come from the germline V gene (reference sequence). The CDR3 loop spans 14 amino acids. In DNA, the CDR3 is TGTGCCACCAGCAGCCCAGGCAGATACAATGAGCAGTTCTTC. Translation: CATSSPGRYNEQFF.

V gene TRBV6-5 combines with J gene TRBJ2-1; 12 nucleotides agree with TRBD2. V shed 4 bases, J shed 8 bases, and the junction held 6 bases outside the gene matches. Germline CDR1 and CDR2: MNHEY and SVGAGI. The CDR3 is made up of 15 amino acids. Written as DNA, the CDR3 is TGTGCCAGCAGTTTCACTAGCGGGGGGACAGATGAGCAGTTCTTC. It yields the protein CASSFTSGGTDEQFF.

This clonotype was observed a few times. This chain joins TRBV28 and TRBJ1-5; a possible D gene is TRBD1 (5 bases). Germline V gene sequence: CDR1 MDHEN, CDR2 SYDVKM. CDR3 length: 14 amino acids. V was pared by 7 bases and J by 0 bases, with 10 bases between. CDR3 in amino acids: CASTGKSSNQPQHF. In nucleotides, the CDR3 is TGTGCCAGCACAGGGAAATCTAGCAATCAGCCCCAGCATTTT.